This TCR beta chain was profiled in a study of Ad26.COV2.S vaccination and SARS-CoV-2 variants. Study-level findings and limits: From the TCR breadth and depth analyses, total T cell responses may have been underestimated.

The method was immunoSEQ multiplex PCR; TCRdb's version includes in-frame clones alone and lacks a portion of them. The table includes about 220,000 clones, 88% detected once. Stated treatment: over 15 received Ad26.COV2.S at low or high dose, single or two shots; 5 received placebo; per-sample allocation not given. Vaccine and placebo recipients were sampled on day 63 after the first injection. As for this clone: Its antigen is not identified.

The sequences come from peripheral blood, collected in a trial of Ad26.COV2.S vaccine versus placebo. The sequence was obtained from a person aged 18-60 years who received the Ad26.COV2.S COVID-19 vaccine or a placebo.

The DNA of the CDR3 is TGCAGTGCTAGCCATCAGGACGAGCAGTACTTC. As protein: CSASHQDEQYF. The rearrangement uses TRBV20-1 and TRBJ2-7; no reliable D call. V lost 3 bases to trimming and J lost 5 bases, with 8 bases between them. CDR1 is DFQATT, CDR2 SNEGSKA, per germline (reference sequence). This CDR3 has 11 amino acids.